One sample yielded the 27 T cell receptor beta chains listed below, sequenced in a study of Tregs in tolerant kidney transplant recipients. The data were produced by immunoSEQ multiplex PCR, yet TCRdb's version contains in-frame clones alone and is incomplete. The sample records around 75,000 clones, about 89% being singletons. The sequencing here drew on CD4+ T cells from blood, taken before the transplant. These receptors were taken from a human donor who received a combined kidney and bone marrow transplant.

Only a few counts were recorded for this clone. The CDR3 sequence: CASNLIPSGELFF. CDR3 DNA sequence: TGTGCCAGCAACCTAATCCCCTCCGGGGAGCTGTTTTTT. This chain uses TRBV6-6 with TRBJ2-2; D uncertain. There are 13 residues in the CDR3. Trimming stripped 7 bases from V and 6 bases from J, with 12 bases between. The germline CDR1 and CDR2 sequences are MNHNY and SVGAGI (reference sequence).

V is TRBV29-1 and J is TRBJ1-2; 11 bases are a match to TRBD1. Germline V gene lookup returns CDR1 SQVTM and CDR2 ANQGSEA. V lost 0 bases, J lost 4 bases, and 13 bases stayed unmatched. The CDR3 length is 18 residues. The CDR3 protein is CSVEDWRDRGKRSYGYTF. As DNA, the CDR3 is TGCAGCGTTGAAGATTGGAGGGACAGGGGGAAACGGAGCTATGGCTACACCTTC.

V is TRBV5-5 and J is TRBJ2-7, with D perhaps matching TRBD1 (6 bases). This CDR3 is 15 amino acids long. CDR1 and CDR2 (germline): SGHKS, YYEKEE (reference sequence). V was shortened by 0 bases and J by 1 base, with 11 bases between the two germline ends. CDR3 nucleotide sequence: TGTGCCAGCAGCTTGGCCGGACAGACTTCCTACGAGCAGTACTTC. It specifies CASSLAGQTSYEQYF.

J is TRBJ2-1 and V is TRBV6-5; a possible D gene is TRBD2 (5 bases). V was shortened by 6 bases and J by 3 bases, with 12 bases between the two germline ends. Per the germline V gene, CDR1 is MNHEY and CDR2 is SVGAGI. This CDR3 region has 14 residues. The CDR3 protein is CASSSGLDYNEQFF. CDR3 DNA: TGTGCCAGCAGCTCCGGACTGGACTACAATGAGCAGTTCTTC.

This rearrangement joins TRBV28 to TRBJ1-2; D unresolved. The CDR3 length is 13 residues. Germline V gives CDR1 MDHEN, CDR2 SYDVKM. The V end lost 5 bases, the J end lost 0 bases, and 7 bases lay between the germline ends. The chain's CDR3 is CASSPGANYGYTF. In DNA form, the CDR3 reads TGTGCCAGCAGTCCTGGAGCTAACTATGGCTACACCTTC.

V usage is TRBV5-1 and J usage is TRBJ1-2; maybe TRBD1 (6 bases). Germline assignment: CDR1 SGHRS and CDR2 YFSETQ. V was trimmed by 2 bases and J by 2 bases, leaving 13 bases between them. The CDR3 has 15 amino acids. The CDR3 reads CASSFTGPINYGYTF. The CDR3 DNA follows: TGCGCCAGCAGCTTTACAGGGCCCATAAACTATGGCTACACCTTC.

The J gene is TRBJ1-1, the V gene TRBV18; D call uncertain. This CDR3 has 13 amino acids. CDR1 KGHSH and CDR2 LQKENI come from the germline V gene. V was cut by 3 bases and J by 6 bases, with 11 bases left in between. The CDR3: CASSPNQAAEAFF. CDR3 coding DNA: TGTGCCAGCTCACCGAACCAGGCCGCTGAAGCTTTCTTT.

The chain links TRBV5-1 to TRBJ1-2, with TRBD1 matching 7 bases. After removal of 4 bases from V and 6 bases from J, the junction contained 9 bases not matched to a gene. This CDR3 is 14 amino acids long. Germline V gene sequence: CDR1 SGHRS, CDR2 YFSETQ. The CDR3 coding sequence is TGCGCCAGCAGCCCCAACCGGGACAGCCATGGCTACACCTTC. Protein: CASSPNRDSHGYTF.

Notes on this clone: Other nucleotide sequences from this sample produce the same CDR3. V usage is TRBV5-4 and J usage is TRBJ2-7; no reliable D call. V lost 0 bases and J lost 6, with 7 bases in between. This CDR3 comprises 12 residues. Germline V gene data show CDR1 as SGHNT and CDR2 as YYREEE (reference sequence). The CDR3 DNA is TGTGCCAGCAGCTTGGATAGTGGCGAGCAGTACTTC. Translating it yields CASSLDSGEQYF.

The V call is TRBV19, the J call TRBJ2-7; 7 bases fit TRBD2. Germline values: CDR1 LNHDA, CDR2 SQIVND (reference sequence). CDR3 length equals 14 residues. The J segment lost 3 bases and the V segment lost 8 bases, leaving 10 bases of the junction unmatched. This CDR3 reads CASAPAGRRYEQYF. CDR3 coding DNA: TGTGCCAGTGCCCCAGCGGGACGACGCTACGAGCAGTACTTC.

V gene TRBV18 combines with J gene TRBJ2-7; 7 bases line up with TRBD1. Germline lookup yields CDR1 KGHSH and CDR2 LQKENI. The CDR3 has 14 amino acids. V shed 5 bases and J 2 bases; nucleotides not matched to a gene: 6. Written as DNA, the CDR3 is TGTGCCAGCTCATCCGGACAGGTCACCTACGAGCAGTACTTC. It yields the protein CASSSGQVTYEQYF.

Regarding this clone: The junction and the germline gene differ at one end; a read error may be behind it. This chain connects TRBV7-9 to TRBJ2-7; 7 nucleotides align to TRBD1. Germline CDR1 reads SEHNR; CDR2 reads FQNEAQ (reference sequence). This CDR3 contains 13 residues. CDR3 protein: CASSVAGGYEQYF. The DNA for the CDR3 is TGTGCCAGCAGCGTAGCAGGGGGCTACGAGCAGTACTTC.

This clone was picked up a small number of times. The chain combines TRBV2 with TRBJ1-2; D perhaps matches TRBD1 (6 bases). Germline lookup yields CDR1 SNHLY and CDR2 FYNNEI. This CDR3 region has 13 residues. V was cut by 2 bases and J by 7 bases, with 11 bases left in between. CDR3 sequence (DNA): TGTGCCAGCAGTGAAAGGGACATTGGTGGCTACACCTTC. Its translation: CASSERDIGGYTF.

The rearrangement uses TRBV5-1 and TRBJ2-7, with TRBD2 matching over 12 bases. Trimming cost V 0 bases and J 5 bases; bases outside gene matches: 6. Germline V gene sequence: CDR1 SGHRS, CDR2 YFSETQ. The CDR3 loop spans 16 amino acids. The CDR3 loop reads CASSLGGTSGRNEQYF. The CDR3 DNA is TGCGCCAGCAGCTTGGGAGGAACTAGCGGGAGGAACGAGCAGTACTTC.

This chain joins TRBV5-1 and TRBJ1-1; 9 nucleotides agree with TRBD1. The CDR3 runs 13 residues. V dropped 7 bases and J dropped 5; count of bases not matched to a gene: 6. Germline CDR1 is SGHRS and CDR2 is YFSETQ. The CDR3 DNA follows: TGCGCCAGCCGACAGGGGGTCGGGACTGAAGCTTTCTTT. Its protein is CASRQGVGTEAFF. The full variable domain, completed using reference TRBV5-1 and TRBJ1-1, is KAGVTQTPRYLIKTRGQQVTLSCSPISGHRSVSWYQQTPGQGLQFLFEYFSETQRNKGNFPGRFSGRQFSNSRSEMNVSTLELGDSALYLCASRQGVGTEAFFGQGTRLTVV.

The chain has TRBV4-2 and TRBJ2-4; 8 positions agree with TRBD2. The trim removed 4 bases at V and 8 bases at J, leaving 10 bases unmatched. Germline V CDR1 and CDR2: LGHNA, YNFKEQ. The length of the CDR3 is 15 residues. The CDR3 here is CASSLNSGNADIQYF. The CDR3 DNA follows: TGTGCCAGCAGCCTGAATAGCGGGAATGCGGACATTCAGTACTTC.

In its sample, this clone was seen a few times. The CDR3 is CASSLGGKGYTF. The DNA for the CDR3 is TGTGCCAGCAGCTTAGGAGGGAAGGGCTACACCTTC. The chain is built from TRBV7-2 and TRBJ1-2, with unresolved D. Trimming took off 1 base at V and 8 bases at J, with 8 bases between the two ends. The germline CDR1 and CDR2 sequences are SGHTA and FQGNSA. The CDR3 is 12 residues long.

This chain uses TRBV10-1 with TRBJ2-7; a weak D match, TRBD2 (6 bases). The CDR3 is made up of 15 amino acids. Trimming stripped 2 bases from V and 3 bases from J, with 14 bases between. Germline CDR1 WNHNN, CDR2 SYGVQD (reference sequence). The CDR3 sequence: CASSEGGRENYEQYF. The CDR3 DNA reads TGCGCCAGCAGTGAGGGGGGACGGGAGAACTACGAGCAGTACTTC.

The rearrangement joins TRBV7-7 to TRBJ2-3; 13 nucleotides agree with TRBD2. The ends lost 5 bases at V and 4 bases at J; junction bases unmatched: 21. The CDR3 runs to 21 residues. Germline CDR1 and CDR2: SSHAT and FNYEAQ (reference sequence). The CDR3 loop is CASSRSPGQGTSGRAPDTQYF. In DNA form, the CDR3 reads TGTGCCAGCAGCCGGAGCCCGGGACAGGGAACTAGCGGGAGGGCCCCAGATACGCAGTATTTT.

This chain links TRBV6-5 with TRBJ1-2; possible D gene TRBD1, 6 bases. The V gene's germline CDR1 is MNHEY and CDR2 SVGAGI. Trimming left V 6 bases short and J 0 bases short, with 14 bases between. The CDR3 extends over 15 amino acids. The CDR3, as DNA: TGTGCCAGCAGGCCTACAGGGCTGTCTAACTATGGCTACACCTTC. Amino acid sequence: CASRPTGLSNYGYTF.

This chain connects TRBV7-2 to TRBJ2-1; 7 bases are shared with TRBD1. Germline V lookup: CDR1 SGHTA, CDR2 FQGNSA. This CDR3 spans 14 amino acids. The ends lost 5 bases at V and 7 bases at J; junction bases unmatched: 8. CDR3 protein: CASSQDRFTNEQFF. DNA of the CDR3: TGTGCCAGCAGCCAGGACAGGTTTACGAATGAGCAGTTCTTC.

This clone was found once. The genes are TRBV7-2 and TRBJ2-2, with 7 bases lining up with TRBD2. The CDR3 loop spans 16 amino acids. The germline V gene has CDR1 SGHTA and CDR2 FQGNSA. After removal of 2 bases from V and 7 bases from J, the junction contained 10 bases not matched to a gene. CDR3 amino acids: CASSLFQREIGGELFF. The DNA of the CDR3 is TGTGCCAGCAGCTTATTCCAGCGGGAAATCGGCGGGGAGCTGTTTTTT.

Only one count was recorded for this clone. This rearrangement joins TRBV4-1 to TRBJ2-4; 10 bases are a match to TRBD2. Germline V lookup: CDR1 MGHRA, CDR2 YSYEKL. This CDR3 contains 16 residues. The junction had 11 bases not matched to a gene; V was cut back by 4 bases and J by 8 bases. The CDR3 reads CASSLNPAGGVDIQYF. DNA of the CDR3: TGCGCCAGCAGCCTCAATCCAGCGGGAGGGGTGGACATTCAGTACTTC.

The chain links TRBV4-1 to TRBJ2-5; D not resolved. CDR1 is MGHRA and CDR2 is YSYEKL in the germline V gene. The CDR3 covers 12 residues. V was cut by 4 bases and J by 5 bases, with 8 bases left in between. The CDR3 DNA is TGCGCCAGCAGCCCCTCTAGGGAGACCCAGTACTTC. It encodes CASSPSRETQYF.

The chain uses TRBV30 and TRBJ2-2, with 9 bases identical to TRBD2. CDR3 size: 16 residues. V gave up 3 bases and J gave up 2 bases; unmatched junction bases: 7. Germline CDR1 and CDR2: GTSNPN and SVGIG (reference sequence). The CDR3 nucleotides are TGTGCCTGGAGCAAAAAGGGACTAGCAAACACCGGGGAGCTGTTTTTT. It specifies CAWSKKGLANTGELFF. Combining the CDR3 with reference TRBV30 and TRBJ2-2 gives the whole variable domain SQTIHQWPATLVQPVGSPLSLECTVEGTSNPNLYWYRQAAGRGLQLLFYSVGIGQISSEVPQNLSASRPQDRQFILSSKKLLLSDSGFYLCAWSKKGLANTGELFFGEGSRLTVL.

V is TRBV18 and J is TRBJ1-5; D might be TRBD1 (6 bases). Trimming took off 2 bases at V and 1 base at J, with 15 bases between the two ends. From germline, CDR1 is KGHSH and CDR2 LQKENI. The CDR3 has 17 residues. In DNA, the CDR3 is TGTGCCAGCTCACCAATCCAGGTCACAGGGAGCAATCAGCCCCAGCATTTT. Its protein is CASSPIQVTGSNQPQHF.

As DNA, the CDR3 is TGTGCCTGGAGTAAACGGACTAGCGGGACCTACGAGCAGTACTTC. Amino acids: CAWSKRTSGTYEQYF. The chain carries TRBV30 and TRBJ2-7; 12 nucleotides match TRBD2. After removal of 2 bases from V and 2 bases from J, the junction contained 4 bases not matched to a gene. The CDR3 extends over 15 amino acids. Germline CDR1 GTSNPN, CDR2 SVGIG (reference sequence).